This T cell receptor (beta chain) was sequenced for a study of T cells in localized non-small cell lung cancer. Study-wide results and caveats: Among blood samples, higher T cell density accompanied longer overall survival. Multi-region tumor sequencing was not done, so intratumor heterogeneity could not be excluded. Tumor trailed uninvolved adjacent lung in T cell clonality, which peaked there. Among the top 100 tumor clones, a median around 60 appeared in adjacent lung.

CDR1 is SGHVS, CDR2 FQNEAQ, per germline. V lost 6 bases and J lost 8; bases outside the gene matches: 12. This CDR3 is 15 amino acids long. A word on this clone: Its antigen is not identified.

The repertoire was sequenced with immunoSEQ multiplex PCR; TCRdb's copy has only in-frame clones and lacks some. This sample has about 26,000 clones, with approximately 90% found just once. The specimen was peripheral blood, collected before any cancer treatment. The clonotype comes from a female donor over 55 with stage II squamous cell lung carcinoma. This chain joins TRBV7-8 and TRBJ2-1, with TRBD1 matching 8 bases. The CDR3 loop is CASRYQPQGADEQFF. As DNA, the CDR3 is TGTGCCAGCAGGTACCAGCCTCAGGGGGCAGATGAGCAGTTCTTC. The variable domain in full, with the rest retrieved from reference TRBV7-8 and TRBJ2-1, is GAGVSQSPRYKVAKRGQDVALRCDPISGHVSLFWYQQALGQGPEFLTYFQNEAQLDKSGLPSDRFFAERPEGSVSTLKIQRTQQEDSAVYLCASRYQPQGADEQFFGPGTRLTVL.